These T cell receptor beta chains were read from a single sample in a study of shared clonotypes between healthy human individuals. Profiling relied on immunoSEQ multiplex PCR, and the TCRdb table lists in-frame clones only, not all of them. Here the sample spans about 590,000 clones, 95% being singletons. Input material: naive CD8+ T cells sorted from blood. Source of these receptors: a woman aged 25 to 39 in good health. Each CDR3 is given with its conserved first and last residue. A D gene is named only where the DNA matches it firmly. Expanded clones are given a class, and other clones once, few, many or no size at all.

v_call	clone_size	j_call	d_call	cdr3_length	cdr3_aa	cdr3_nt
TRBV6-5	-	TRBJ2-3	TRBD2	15	CASSYGGGGADTQYF	TGTGCCAGCAGTTACGGGGGGGGAGGTGCAGATACGCAGTATTTT
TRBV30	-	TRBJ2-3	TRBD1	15	CAWSEGTGYSDTQYF	TGTGCCTGGAGTGAGGGGACAGGGTATTCAGATACGCAGTATTTT
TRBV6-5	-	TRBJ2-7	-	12	CASSTVMYEQYF	TGTGCCAGCAGTACTGTTATGTACGAGCAGTACTTC
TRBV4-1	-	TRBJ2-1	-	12	CASSQPDNEQFF	TGCGCCAGCAGCCAACCGGACAATGAGCAGTTCTTC
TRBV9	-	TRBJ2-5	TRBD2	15	CASSGTSGRGETQYF	TGTGCCAGCAGCGGAACTAGCGGGAGAGGTGAGACCCAGTACTTC
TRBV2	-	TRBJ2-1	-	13	CASSRTGKNEQFF	TGTGCCAGCAGTAGGACGGGAAAGAATGAGCAGTTCTTC
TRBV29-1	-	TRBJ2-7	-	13	CSVEGRESYEQYF	TGCAGCGTTGAGGGCAGGGAGAGCTACGAGCAGTACTTC
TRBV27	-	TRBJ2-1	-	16	CASSLVVGVEEDEQFF	TGTGCCAGCAGTTTGGTTGTGGGAGTAGAGGAAGATGAGCAGTTCTTC
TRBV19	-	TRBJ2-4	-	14	CASSIGVPQNIQYF	TGTGCCAGTAGTATAGGAGTCCCCCAAAACATTCAGTACTTC
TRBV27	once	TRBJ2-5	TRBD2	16	CASSLWGSSGSETQYF	TGTGCCAGCAGTTTATGGGGATCTAGCGGGTCCGAGACCCAGTACTTC
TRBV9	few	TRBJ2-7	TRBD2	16	CASSVEGLAGGYEQYF	TGTGCCAGCAGCGTAGAGGGGCTAGCGGGAGGATACGAGCAGTACTTC
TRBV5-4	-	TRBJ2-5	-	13	CASSPPEQETQYF	TGTGCCAGCAGCCCCCCAGAGCAAGAGACCCAGTACTTC
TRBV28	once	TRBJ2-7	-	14	CASSFGGRGYEQYF	TGTGCCAGCAGTTTTGGGGGGCGAGGTTACGAGCAGTACTTC
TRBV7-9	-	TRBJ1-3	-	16	CASSPSVLLLGNTIYF	TGTGCCAGCAGCCCCTCCGTTCTGCTTCTTGGAAACACCATATATTTT
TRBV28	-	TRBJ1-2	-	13	CASSLYARDGYTF	TGTGCCAGCAGTTTATACGCCAGGGATGGCTACACCTTC
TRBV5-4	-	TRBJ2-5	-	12	CASSLEGETQYF	TGTGCCAGCAGCTTGGAAGGGGAGACCCAGTACTTC
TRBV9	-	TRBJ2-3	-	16	CASSVEGGLRGDTQYF	TGTGCCAGCAGCGTAGAGGGGGGCTTAAGGGGAGATACGCAGTATTTT
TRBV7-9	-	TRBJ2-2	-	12	CASSEASGELFF	TGTGCCAGCAGCGAAGCCTCCGGGGAGCTGTTTTTT
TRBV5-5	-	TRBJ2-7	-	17	CASSLKRQLLPDYEQYF	TGTGCCAGCAGCTTAAAAAGGCAACTTTTACCGGACTACGAGCAGTACTTC
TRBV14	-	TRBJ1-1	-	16	CASSHHAGERWTEAFF	TGTGCCAGCAGCCATCACGCAGGAGAGCGGTGGACTGAAGCTTTCTTT
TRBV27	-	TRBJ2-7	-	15	CASSQNRESSYEQYF	TGTGCCAGCAGTCAGAACAGGGAGAGCTCCTACGAGCAGTACTTC
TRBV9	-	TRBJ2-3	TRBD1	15	CASSVGTGSTDTQYF	TGTGCCAGCAGCGTAGGGACAGGGAGCACAGATACGCAGTATTTT
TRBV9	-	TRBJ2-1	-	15	CASSLPTASYNEQFF	TGTGCCAGCAGCCTACCGACGGCCAGCTACAATGAGCAGTTCTTC
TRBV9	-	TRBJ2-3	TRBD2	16	CASSVEPSGSTDTQYF	TGTGCCAGCAGCGTAGAGCCTAGCGGGAGCACAGATACGCAGTATTTT
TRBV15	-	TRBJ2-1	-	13	CATSRGHTNEQFF	TGTGCCACCAGCAGAGGTCACACCAATGAGCAGTTCTTC
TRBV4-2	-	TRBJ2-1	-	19	CASSQERMGLASSYNEQFF	TGTGCCAGCAGCCAAGAAAGAATGGGGCTAGCGAGCTCCTACAATGAGCAGTTCTTC
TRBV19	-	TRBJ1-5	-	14	CASMQKYSNQPQHF	TGTGCCAGTATGCAGAAGTATAGCAATCAGCCCCAGCATTTT
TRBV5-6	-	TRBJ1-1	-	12	CASSAGIAEAFF	TGTGCCAGCAGCGCGGGCATAGCTGAAGCTTTCTTT